This T cell receptor (beta chain) was recorded in a study of regulatory dendritic cells for organ transplantation. Findings of the study overall: Between individuals, the alloreactive memory CD8+ T cell pool differed considerably. Mature dendritic cells appeared to drive more memory CD8+ clonal expansion than regulatory ones.

For this clone: Its specificity is unknown.

TCRdb keeps only in-frame clones here, not all; method: immunoSEQ multiplex PCR. The sample carries 30,000 to 40,000 clones, around 90% recorded once. Naive CD45RA+ and memory CD45RO+ CD4+ or CD8+ T cells were FACS-sorted. The source material was naive CD8+ T cells from blood. Subset here: CD45RA+ naive T cells. The source is a human donor in good health.

The DNA of the CDR3 is TGTGCCAGCAGTTTGGCCAGAGGGAATGAAAAACTGTTTTTT. Encoded protein: CASSLARGNEKLFF. The rearrangement joins TRBV27 to TRBJ1-4, with D unresolved. V was pared by 3 bases and J by 5 bases, with 10 bases between. Germline V lookup: CDR1 MNHEY, CDR2 SMNVEV (reference sequence). The CDR3 contains 14 residues. The entire variable domain, with the rest obtained from reference TRBV27 and TRBJ1-4, is as follows: EAQVTQNPRYLITVTGKKLTVTCSQNMNHEYMSWYRQDPGLGLRQIYYSMNVEVTDKGDVPEGYKVSRKEKRNFPLILESPSPNQTSLYFCASSLARGNEKLFFGSGTQLSVL.